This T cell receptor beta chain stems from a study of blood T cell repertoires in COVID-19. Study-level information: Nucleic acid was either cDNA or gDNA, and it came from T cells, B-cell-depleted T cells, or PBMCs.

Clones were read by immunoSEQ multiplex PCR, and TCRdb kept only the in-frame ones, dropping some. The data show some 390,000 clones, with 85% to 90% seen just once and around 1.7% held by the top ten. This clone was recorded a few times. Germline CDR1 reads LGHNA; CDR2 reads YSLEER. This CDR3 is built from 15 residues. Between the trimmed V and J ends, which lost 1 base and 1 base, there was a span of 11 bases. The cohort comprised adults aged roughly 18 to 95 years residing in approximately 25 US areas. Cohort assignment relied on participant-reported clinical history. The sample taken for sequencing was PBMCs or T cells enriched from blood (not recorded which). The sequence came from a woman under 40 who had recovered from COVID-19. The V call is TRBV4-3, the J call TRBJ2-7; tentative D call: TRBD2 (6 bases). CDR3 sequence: CASSQGTGDSYEQYF. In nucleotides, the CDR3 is TGCGCCAGCAGCCAAGGTACGGGGGATTCCTACGAGCAGTACTTC.